This T cell receptor (beta chain) appears in the sequencing data of a study of cytomegalovirus exposure and HLA in healthy donors. Study-level background: Clustering assigned over 70% of the approximately 390 genotyped donors to the Caucasian-associated ancestry cluster.

Study conclusions and caveats: Using a false discovery rate of 0.05, a later analysis showed that 15,000 to 20,000 TCR beta sequences were associated with HLA alleles.

This clone was detected only a few times. Its antigen remains unknown. The V and J ends lost 4 bases and 3 bases, in that order; junction bases with no gene match: 12. The CDR3 consists of 17 residues. Germline V gene data show CDR1 as SGHDN and CDR2 as FVKESK. PCR was performed using 60 Vbeta and 13 Jbeta primers. The method was immunoSEQ multiplex PCR; TCRdb's version includes in-frame clones alone and lacks a portion of them. The data show about 150,000 clones, with around 82% seen just once and 6.5% to 7.5% held by the top ten. The sample was PBMCs. The receptor was derived from a woman aged 50 to 65 in good health and CMV-seropositive. This chain connects TRBV14 to TRBJ2-7, with 10 bases aligning to TRBD1. The CDR3 bases are TGTGCCAGCAGCCTCTCGACAGGGGGCCTTTTGGGCTACGAGCAGTACTTC. It specifies CASSLSTGGLLGYEQYF.